These 26 T cell receptor beta chains originate from one sample sequenced in a study of T cell responses to AZD1222 COVID-19 vaccine. This table comes from immunoSEQ multiplex PCR, and its TCRdb copy is limited to in-frame clones, with some not included. The table shows 100,000 to 120,000 clones, with 85% to 90% occurring only once. Sequenced here: peripheral blood, sampled 28 days after the second AZD1222 dose. Source of these receptors: an adult who received the AZD1222 COVID-19 vaccine.

As DNA, the CDR3 is TGTGCCAGCAGCGGAGAGGTCGATGGGGGACGGATCCGGGGCTACACCTTC. Translating it yields CASSGEVDGGRIRGYTF. The chain links TRBV9 to TRBJ1-2, with D possibly matching TRBD1 (5 bases). Germline values: CDR1 SGDLS, CDR2 YYNGEE. This CDR3 has 17 amino acids. V was cut by 3 bases and J by 8 bases, with 26 bases left in between.

The CDR3 loop is CASSQDSLAGYNEQFF. CDR3 DNA sequence: TGCGCCAGCAGCCAAGATTCACTAGCGGGGTACAATGAGCAGTTCTTC. The chain couples TRBV4-3 to TRBJ2-1; TRBD2 matches 10 bases. The V and J ends lost 0 bases and 4 bases, in that order; junction bases with no gene match: 3. The CDR3 has 16 residues. Germline CDR1 reads LGHNA; CDR2 reads YSLEER.

J is TRBJ2-7 and V is TRBV30, with D uncertain. The germline V gene has CDR1 GTSNPN and CDR2 SVGIG (reference sequence). The CDR3 length is 13 residues. Between the trimmed V and J ends, which lost 0 bases and 3 bases, there was a span of 9 bases. The CDR3 bases are TGTGCCTGGAGTGTAGGGCCGGGCTACGAGCAGTACTTC. Its protein product is CAWSVGPGYEQYF.

This rearrangement joins TRBV9 to TRBJ1-2; TRBD1 aligns across 12 bases. Germline CDR1 is SGDLS and CDR2 is YYNGEE. The CDR3 contains 16 residues. J lost 4 bases, V lost 3 bases, and 7 bases had no gene match. For the CDR3, the DNA is TGTGCCAGCAGCGCCTCCGGGACAGGGGGCCTCTATGGCTACACCTTC. Its translation is CASSASGTGGLYGYTF.

This clone occurred once. The genes are TRBV27 and TRBJ2-3, with D tentatively TRBD2 (6 bases). Trimming cost V 5 bases and J 9 bases, with 15 bases left between them. This CDR3 is built from 13 residues. The germline V gene has CDR1 MNHEY and CDR2 SMNVEV (reference sequence). The CDR3 sequence is CASSKLGLLTQYF. DNA of the CDR3: TGTGCCAGCAGTAAACTAGGACTACTCACGCAGTATTTT.

The gene calls are TRBV6-5 and TRBJ1-4, with a tentative D call TRBD1 (5 bases). Per the germline V gene, CDR1 is MNHEY and CDR2 is SVGAGI. Trimming stripped 6 bases from V and 2 bases from J, with 10 bases between. The CDR3 sequence is 14 residues long. CDR3 nucleotides: TGTGCCAGCAGACCCGGGGCTACTAATGAAAAACTGTTTTTT. As protein: CASRPGATNEKLFF.

The rearrangement uses TRBV4-3 and TRBJ2-6; no firm D call. The V and J ends lost 3 bases and 0 bases respectively, with 9 bases between them. The germline V gene encodes CDR1 LGHNA and CDR2 YSLEER. This CDR3 contains 16 residues. Written as DNA, the CDR3 is TGCGCCAGCAGCCAGGCTTTGAGCTCTGGGGCCAACGTCCTGACTTTC. As protein: CASSQALSSGANVLTF.

V usage is TRBV9 and J usage is TRBJ1-4; a weak D match, TRBD1 (6 bases). The CDR3 length is 14 residues. The V and J ends lost 3 bases and 5 bases respectively, with 11 bases between them. Germline lookup yields CDR1 SGDLS and CDR2 YYNGEE. The CDR3 nucleotides read TGTGCCAGCAGCGCCGGACAGAGCAATGAAAAACTGTTTTTT. This sequence encodes CASSAGQSNEKLFF. The full variable domain, completed using reference TRBV9 and TRBJ1-4, is DSGVTQTPKHLITATGQRVTLRCSPRSGDLSVYWYQQSLDQGLQFLIQYYNGEERAKGNILERFSAQQFPDLHSELNLSSLELGDSALYFCASSAGQSNEKLFFGSGTQLSVL.

The rearrangement joins TRBV18 to TRBJ2-2; 10 nucleotides match TRBD2. Trimming took 3 bases from V and 7 from J; bases not matched to a gene: 14. The CDR3 length is 18 residues. CDR1 is KGHSH and CDR2 is LQKENI in the germline V gene. The DNA for the CDR3 is TGTGCCAGCTCACCCGTACTCCCGGGACTAGCGCCGGACGGGGAGCTGTTTTTT. This encodes CASSPVLPGLAPDGELFF.

The rearrangement joins TRBV30 to TRBJ1-1, with 9 nucleotides matching TRBD1. This CDR3 region has 14 residues. Germline lookup yields CDR1 GTSNPN and CDR2 SVGIG (reference sequence). The ends lost 2 bases at V and 8 bases at J; junction bases unmatched: 9. DNA of the CDR3: TGTGCCTGGAGTACTTGGGACAGGGAGACCGAAGCTTTCTTT. Its translation is CAWSTWDRETEAFF.

This rearrangement joins TRBV7-9 to TRBJ2-7, with D possibly TRBD1 on 5 matching bases. The V gene's germline CDR1 is SEHNR and CDR2 FQNEAQ (reference sequence). The V end lost 0 bases, the J end lost 10 bases, and 7 bases lay between the germline ends. CDR3 size: 11 residues. The CDR3 sequence: CASSLAQGQYF. The CDR3 region has the DNA TGTGCCAGCAGCTTAGCCCAGGGACAGTACTTC.

The chain is built from TRBV7-9 and TRBJ2-3, with a tentative D call TRBD1 (5 bases). V was shortened by 8 bases and J by 6 bases, with 15 bases between the two germline ends. CDR3 length equals 13 residues. Germline CDR1 reads SEHNR; CDR2 reads FQNEAQ (reference sequence). This chain's CDR3 is CASRQGVGDTQYF. CDR3 in DNA: TGTGCCAGCCGGCAGGGTGTAGGGGATACGCAGTATTTT.

The gene calls are TRBV19 and TRBJ2-1; D call uncertain. The CDR3 has 14 amino acids. Trimming pared 7 bases from V and 10 bases from J, leaving 20 bases between. CDR1 is LNHDA and CDR2 is SQIVND in the germline V gene (reference sequence). The CDR3 region has the DNA TGTGCCAGTACCGATAAAGGAGTCCTCGGGGAGCAGTTCTTC. Protein: CASTDKGVLGEQFF.

This clone was detected only once. J is TRBJ2-7 and V is TRBV29-1; 9 bases align to TRBD1. The CDR3 contains 14 residues. Germline V gene lookup returns CDR1 SQVTM and CDR2 ANQGSEA. The trim removed 7 bases at V and 0 bases at J, leaving 7 bases unmatched. The CDR3 sequence: CSAWGQGSSYEQYF. CDR3 DNA: TGCAGCGCTTGGGGACAGGGCAGCTCCTACGAGCAGTACTTC.

V gene TRBV11-2 combines with J gene TRBJ2-1; D ambiguous. This CDR3 has 13 residues. Trimming cost V 2 bases and J 7 bases, with 9 bases left between them. Germline-derived CDR1 and CDR2 are SGHAT and FQNNGV. As DNA, the CDR3 is TGTGCCAGCAGCTTAATGTCAGAGAATGAGCAGTTCTTC. Its protein is CASSLMSENEQFF.

This chain joins TRBV9 and TRBJ2-5, with TRBD2 as a possible D gene (7 bases). The V gene lost 0 bases and the J gene lost 2 bases, with 17 bases spanning the gap. This CDR3 has 17 residues. Per the germline V gene, CDR1 is SGDLS and CDR2 is YYNGEE. The CDR3 here is CASSVGVAEGGQETQYF. The CDR3 region has the DNA TGTGCCAGCAGCGTAGGGGTGGCAGAGGGGGGGCAAGAGACCCAGTACTTC.

The chain is built from TRBV28 and TRBJ1-4; D remains unclear. The CDR3 extends over 14 amino acids. The V and J ends lost 6 bases and 0 bases respectively, with 8 bases between them. CDR1 and CDR2 from the germline V gene are MDHEN and SYDVKM. CDR3 nucleotides: TGTGCCAGCAGCCTCTTGACAACTAATGAAAAACTGTTTTTT. The encoded protein is CASSLLTTNEKLFF.

The rearrangement links TRBV6-6 to TRBJ2-2, with no clear D. V was shortened by 2 bases and J by 6 bases, with 4 bases between the two germline ends. CDR1 MNHNY and CDR2 SVGAGI come from the germline V gene (reference sequence). The CDR3 totals 12 residues. The CDR3 DNA reads as TGTGCCAGCAGTTACAGTCCCGGGGAGCTGTTTTTT. It translates to CASSYSPGELFF.

The genes are TRBV28 and TRBJ2-7; D gene ambiguous. With 2 bases removed from V and 0 bases from J, the gap between germline ends came to 11 bases. There are 15 residues in the CDR3. Germline V gene lookup returns CDR1 MDHEN and CDR2 SYDVKM. The CDR3 DNA reads as TGTGCCAGCAGTTTAATTGTGTCGGGCTCCTACGAGCAGTACTTC. Its protein is CASSLIVSGSYEQYF. The full variable domain, rest sourced from reference TRBV28 and TRBJ2-7, is DVKVTQSSRYLVKRTGEKVFLECVQDMDHENMFWYRQDPGLGLRLIYFSYDVKMKEKGDIPEGYSVSREKKERFSLILESASTNQTSMYLCASSLIVSGSYEQYFGPGTRLTVT.

The chain couples TRBV29-1 to TRBJ1-1, with 10 bases matching TRBD1. Trimming cost V 7 bases and J 4 bases; bases outside gene matches: 9. The CDR3 sequence is 14 residues long. Germline CDR1 SQVTM, CDR2 ANQGSEA. The chain's CDR3 is CSALRDRGSTEAFF. The CDR3 DNA is TGCAGCGCCCTCAGGGACAGGGGTAGCACTGAAGCTTTCTTT.

This clone was recorded once. V gene TRBV24-1 combines with J gene TRBJ2-1; 7 bases align to TRBD2. The trim removed 0 bases at V and 6 bases at J, leaving 7 bases unmatched. Germline assignment: CDR1 KGHDR and CDR2 SFDVKD. There are 16 residues in the CDR3. The CDR3 DNA is TGTGCCACCAGTGATTTGGCACTAGCGCCTCTCAATGAGCAGTTCTTC. Its protein product is CATSDLALAPLNEQFF.

The rearrangement uses TRBV5-5 and TRBJ1-2; no clear D gene. Germline-derived CDR1 and CDR2 are SGHKS and YYEKEE (reference sequence). Trimming left V 0 bases short and J 3 bases short, with 3 bases between. The CDR3 has 12 residues. DNA of the CDR3: TGTGCCAGCAGCTTGGGGGACTATGGCTACACCTTC. Its protein is CASSLGDYGYTF.

The V call is TRBV5-8, the J call TRBJ2-1, with D uncertain. Germline V gives CDR1 SGHTS, CDR2 YDEGEE. The CDR3 extends over 14 amino acids. V was trimmed by 3 bases and J by 0 bases, leaving 7 bases between them. This chain's CDR3 is CASSSYRSYNEQFF. DNA of the CDR3: TGTGCCAGCAGCTCCTATCGCTCCTACAATGAGCAGTTCTTC.

The V gene is TRBV29-1, the J gene TRBJ2-7, with D perhaps TRBD1 (5 bases). This CDR3 region has 11 residues. The V end lost 4 bases, the J end lost 5 bases, and 9 bases lay between the germline ends. CDR1 SQVTM and CDR2 ANQGSEA come from the germline V gene. This chain's CDR3 is CSVAGSHEQYF. CDR3 bases: TGCAGCGTTGCAGGGTCCCACGAGCAGTACTTC.

This clone was observed a few times. The genes are TRBV6-5 and TRBJ1-4, with D perhaps TRBD1 (5 bases). The CDR3 is 15 residues long. CDR1 and CDR2 (germline): MNHEY, SVGAGI. V gave up 7 bases and J gave up 0 bases, with 12 bases separating them. In nucleotides, the CDR3 is TGTGCCAGCAAGGAGGGGCCCGCAACTAATGAAAAACTGTTTTTT. This gives the protein CASKEGPATNEKLFF.

The V gene is TRBV6-5, the J gene TRBJ2-7; D might be TRBD1 (6 bases). With 2 bases removed from V and 4 bases from J, the gap between germline ends came to 12 bases. CDR3 length: 14 amino acids. CDR1 is MNHEY and CDR2 is SVGAGI in the germline V gene. The CDR3 region is CASSYRDKQYEQYF. The CDR3 nucleotides are TGTGCCAGCAGTTACCGGGACAAGCAGTACGAGCAGTACTTC.